A selection of T cell receptor beta chains follows, all from one sample in a study of blood T cells in healthy people across ages. TCRdb analysed the 5' RACE reads with MiXCR anew, one entry per CDR3 protein. Among some 1.5 million distinct CDR3 sequences, 42% were seen once, and the ten largest hold around 4%. Material: blood. The receptors stem from a woman between 18 and 29 years old in good health. The CDR3 runs from the conserved cysteine through the conserved F or W. The order of the fields is clone size, V gene, D gene, J gene, CDR3 protein, CDR3 DNA. The D gene is left open where the match is weak. Rows may omit the clone size; those that give it use once, few, many or a size class.

>-|TRBV24-1|-|TRBJ2-1
CATSDLGFEQFF
TGTGCCACCAGTGATCTGGGTTTTGAGCAGTTCTTC
>few|TRBV7-9|-|TRBJ1-1
CASSLGGLYEAFF
TGTGCCAGCAGCTTAGGTGGGCTTTATGAAGCTTTCTTT
>-|TRBV20-1|TRBD1|TRBJ2-7
CSARPTGGYYEQYF
TGCAGTGCTAGACCGACAGGGGGTTACTACGAGCAGTACTTC
>-|TRBV10-3|TRBD2|TRBJ2-5
CAISGTSGGYEQYF
TGTGCCATCAGTGGGACTAGCGGGGGCTATGAGCAGTACTTC
>few|TRBV9|TRBD2|TRBJ2-4
CASSVEASGFSVEQYF
TGTGCCAGCAGCGTGGAGGCTAGCGGGTTTTCGGTTGAGCAGTACTTC
>few|TRBV6-5|-|TRBJ2-1
CASRYTGVSRGHEQFF
TGTGCCAGCAGGTACACCGGTGTGAGTAGGGGCCATGAGCAGTTCTTC
>-|TRBV29-1|-|TRBJ1-1
CSVEDMGITEAFF
TGCAGCGTTGAAGATATGGGCATCACTGAAGCTTTCTTT
>-|TRBV3-1|TRBD1|TRBJ1-2
CASSDPGGTYGYTF
TGTGCCAGCTCGGACCCAGGGGGGACCTATGGCTACACCTTC
>-|TRBV27|-|TRBJ2-3
CATSKTGDTQYF
TGTGCCACAAGCAAAACAGGGGATACGCAGTATTTT
>-|TRBV28|-|TRBJ2-3
CASRTEKDRFISTDTQYF
TGTGCCAGCAGGACCGAGAAAGACAGGTTCATTAGCACAGATACGCAGTATTTT
>many|TRBV9|-|TRBJ2-3
CASSVEGDTQYF
TGTGCCAGCAGCGTAGAGGGAGATACGCAGTATTTT
>-|TRBV5-1|-|TRBJ1-2
CASSLEPEVYGYTF
TGCGCCAGCAGCTTGGAACCGGAGGTCTATGGCTACACCTTC
>-|TRBV27|-|TRBJ1-2
CASSPSIFDGYTF
TGTGCCAGCAGTCCCTCGATCTTCGATGGCTACACCTTC
>-|TRBV15|TRBD1|TRBJ1-4
CATSSRDRAEKLFF
TGTGCCACCAGCAGCCGGGACAGGGCCGAAAAACTGTTTTTT
>-|TRBV20-1|-|TRBJ1-6
CSAPPREANNSPLHF
TGCAGTGCCCCACCCAGGGAAGCGAATAATTCACCCCTCCACTTT
>few|TRBV28|TRBD2|TRBJ2-1
CASRYRLAGNNEQFF
TGTGCCAGCAGATACCGACTAGCGGGCAACAATGAGCAGTTCTTC
>-|TRBV13|TRBD1|TRBJ1-1
CASSLRDRLNTEAFF
TGTGCCAGCAGCCTCCGGGACAGGCTGAACACTGAAGCTTTCTTT